What follows are 14 T cell receptor beta chains derived from one specimen sequenced in a study of CD8+CD57+ T cells in acquired aplastic anemia. It was genomic DNA that served as the template for profiling TCR beta VDJ and CDR3. One entry per CDR3 protein results from TCRdb running MiXCR on the reads. The data contain more than 150,000 distinct CDR3 sequences, 48% of them singletons. Selection for sequencing was limited to patients who had shown CD8+CD57+ cell expansion by flow cytometry. Sequencing input: sorted CD4+, CD8+, or CD8+CD57+ T cells (not recorded which) from PBMCs. These receptors all stem from a human donor with aplastic anemia.

This rearrangement joins TRBV9 to TRBJ2-5; D gene ambiguous. The germline CDR1 and CDR2 sequences are SGDLS and YYNGEE. Trimming stripped 0 bases from V and 3 bases from J, with 6 bases between. CDR3 length: 13 residues. CDR3 residues: CASSVGPEETQYF. The CDR3 DNA reads as TGTGCCAGCAGCGTAGGACCGGAAGAGACCCAGTACTTC.

The V and J genes are TRBV7-6 and TRBJ2-7; possibly TRBD2 for D (6 bases). The CDR3 runs 15 residues. V was clipped by 3 bases and J by 7 bases, with 19 bases between them. CDR1 and CDR2 from the germline V gene are SGHVS and FNYEAQ. CDR3 amino acids: CASSLSPGEAQEQYF. The CDR3 DNA is TGTGCCAGCAGCTTGTCTCCGGGAGAGGCCCAGGAGCAGTACTTC.

Details on this clonotype: A much larger clone sits a single nucleotide away, making a read error possible. The rearrangement links TRBV10-3 to TRBJ2-3; tentatively, D is TRBD2 (5 bases). The CDR3 spans 13 residues. Per germline, CDR1 ENHRY and CDR2 SYGVKD. Trimming took off 10 bases at V and 5 bases at J, with 16 bases between the two ends. CDR3: CASRFLREDTQYF. CDR3 in DNA: TGTGCCAGCAGATTCCTACGGGAAGATACGCAGTATTTT.

This clonotype was found a few times. The rearrangement joins TRBV28 to TRBJ1-5, with 8 bases aligning to TRBD1. In germline, CDR1 is MDHEN, CDR2 SYDVKM. After removal of 6 bases from V and 2 bases from J, the junction contained 6 bases not matched to a gene. CDR3 length: 15 amino acids. This chain's CDR3 is CASSAPGQGNQPQHF. The CDR3 DNA follows: TGTGCCAGCAGCGCTCCGGGACAGGGCAATCAGCCCCAGCATTTT.

This clonotype was picked up many times. The V call is TRBV5-1, the J call TRBJ2-1; D is possibly TRBD1 (5 bases). This CDR3 contains 17 residues. Germline V gene data show CDR1 as SGHRS and CDR2 as YFSETQ. V was pared by 0 bases and J by 8 bases, with 21 bases between. The CDR3 DNA is TGCGCCAGCAGCTTGGTCGCGCGGCAGATCAGCAGGGATGAGCAGTTCTTC. Its translation is CASSLVARQISRDEQFF.

The chain recombines TRBV24-1 with TRBJ2-3; no definite D call. The CDR3 is 13 amino acids. The germline V gene has CDR1 KGHDR and CDR2 SFDVKD. V was cut by 5 bases and J by 0 bases, with 5 bases left in between. CDR3 in DNA: TGTGCCACCAGTGTTGAGAGCACAGATACGCAGTATTTT. This translates into CATSVESTDTQYF.

The chain has TRBV29-1 and TRBJ2-1; a weak D match, TRBD2 (5 bases). The CDR3 spans 16 residues. CDR1 is SQVTM, CDR2 ANQGSEA, per germline. V was trimmed by 3 bases and J by 2 bases, leaving 17 bases between them. The CDR3 bases are TGCAGCGTTGAGGGCGGCTCAGAGGGCACCTACAATGAGCAGTTCTTC. Protein product: CSVEGGSEGTYNEQFF.

V and J are TRBV15 and TRBJ1-5, with D possibly matching TRBD1 (6 bases). This CDR3 has 16 amino acids. Germline V CDR1 and CDR2: LNHNV, YYDKDF (reference sequence). V gave up 0 bases and J gave up 2 bases, with 11 bases separating them. CDR3 bases: TGTGCCACCAGCAGAGATACAGGGTCTCGCAATCAGCCCCAGCATTTT. This encodes CATSRDTGSRNQPQHF.

This clonotype has ten or more counts. V usage is TRBV2 and J usage is TRBJ1-5; D gene unclear. Germline loops: CDR1 SNHLY, CDR2 FYNNEI. The CDR3 loop spans 14 amino acids. V lost 5 bases, J lost 7 bases, and 15 bases lay in between. The chain's CDR3 is CASSQDPQGQPQHF. Here the CDR3 DNA reads TGTGCCAGCAGTCAGGACCCCCAAGGACAGCCCCAGCATTTT. The full variable domain, in which reference TRBV2 and TRBJ1-5 provide the parts outside the CDR3, is EPEVTQTPSHQVTQMGQEVILRCVPISNHLYFYWYRQILGQKVEFLVSFYNNEISEKSEIFDDQFSVERPDGSNFTLKIRSTKLEDSAMYFCASSQDPQGQPQHFGDGTRLSIL.

The sample holds many counts of this clonotype. The genes are TRBV6-1 and TRBJ2-7; D not resolved. The CDR3 is made up of 13 amino acids. Between the trimmed V and J ends, which lost 6 bases and 0 bases, there was a span of 9 bases. Germline V CDR1 and CDR2: MNHNS, SASEGT. CDR3 bases: TGTGCCAGCAGCACCGACACCTCCTACGAGCAGTACTTC. Translating gives CASSTDTSYEQYF.

This sequence joins TRBV18 and TRBJ1-3, with 7 bases lining up with TRBD1. From germline, CDR1 is KGHSH and CDR2 LQKENI. This CDR3 comprises 15 residues. The V gene end was trimmed by 6 bases and the J gene end by 0 bases; junction bases not matched to a gene: 5. The CDR3 here is CASSGQASSGNTIYF. CDR3 DNA sequence: TGTGCCAGCTCCGGACAGGCCAGCTCTGGAAACACCATATATTTT.

The table lists this clonotype with many counts. V and J are TRBV12-3 or TRBV12-4 and TRBJ1-1, with TRBD1 matching 10 bases. J gave up 6 bases and V 8 bases, and 18 bases lay outside the gene matches. This CDR3 region has 17 residues. CDR3 coding DNA: TGTGCCAGCCGATATTATCCGCTGACAGGGGGCGCGTCTGAAGCTTTCTTT. Translated, it gives CASRYYPLTGGASEAFF.

A note on this clonotype: A much larger clone differs by one base, so this may be a read error. The V gene is TRBV9, the J gene TRBJ1-2, with 9 bases matching TRBD1. CDR1 and CDR2 from the germline V gene are SGDLS and YYNGEE. J was trimmed by 8 bases and V by 4 bases; bases with no gene match: 9. This CDR3 has 14 amino acids. CDR3 loop: CASSLVGQGRGYTF. Written as DNA, the CDR3 is TGTGCCAGCAGCCTAGTGGGACAGGGTCGGGGCTACACCTTC.

This chain links TRBV7-9 with TRBJ2-5; possible D gene TRBD1, 5 bases. V lost 5 bases and J 5 bases, leaving 12 bases between the germline ends. There are 13 residues in the CDR3. Germline lookup yields CDR1 SEHNR and CDR2 FQNEAQ (reference sequence). The CDR3 loop reads CASSPAGIETQYF. CDR3 nucleotide sequence: TGTGCCAGCAGCCCGGCAGGGATCGAGACCCAGTACTTC.